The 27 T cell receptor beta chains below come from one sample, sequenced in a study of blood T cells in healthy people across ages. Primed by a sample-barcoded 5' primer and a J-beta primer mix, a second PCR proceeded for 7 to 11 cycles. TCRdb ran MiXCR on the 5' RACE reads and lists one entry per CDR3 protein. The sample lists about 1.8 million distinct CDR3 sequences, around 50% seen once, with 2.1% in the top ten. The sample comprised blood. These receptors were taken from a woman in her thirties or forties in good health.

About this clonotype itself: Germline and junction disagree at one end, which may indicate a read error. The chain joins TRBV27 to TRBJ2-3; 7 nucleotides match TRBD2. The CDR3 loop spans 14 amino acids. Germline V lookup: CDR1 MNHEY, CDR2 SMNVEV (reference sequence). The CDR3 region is CASSFAGVTDMQYF. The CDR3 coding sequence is TGTGCCAGCAGTTTTGCGGGAGTCACAGATATGCAGTATTTT.

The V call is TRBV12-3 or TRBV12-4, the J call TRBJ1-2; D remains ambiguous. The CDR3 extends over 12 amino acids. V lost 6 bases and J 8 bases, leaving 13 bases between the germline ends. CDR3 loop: CASSFWEEGYTF. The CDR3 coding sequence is TGTGCCAGCAGCTTCTGGGAGGAGGGCTACACCTTC.

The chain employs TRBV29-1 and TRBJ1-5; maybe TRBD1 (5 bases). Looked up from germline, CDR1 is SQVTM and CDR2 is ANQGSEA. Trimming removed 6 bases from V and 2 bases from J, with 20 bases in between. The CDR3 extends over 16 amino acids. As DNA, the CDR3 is TGCAGCGTCTCACCCGCTCAGGGCCAGTGCAATCAGCCCCAGCATTTT. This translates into CSVSPAQGQCNQPQHF.

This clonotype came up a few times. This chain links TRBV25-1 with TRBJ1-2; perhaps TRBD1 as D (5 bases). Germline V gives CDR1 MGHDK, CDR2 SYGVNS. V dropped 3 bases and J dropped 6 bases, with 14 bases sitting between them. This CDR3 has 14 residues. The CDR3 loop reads CASSEGDRVNGYTF. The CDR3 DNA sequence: TGTGCCAGCAGTGAGGGGGATAGGGTGAATGGCTACACCTTC.

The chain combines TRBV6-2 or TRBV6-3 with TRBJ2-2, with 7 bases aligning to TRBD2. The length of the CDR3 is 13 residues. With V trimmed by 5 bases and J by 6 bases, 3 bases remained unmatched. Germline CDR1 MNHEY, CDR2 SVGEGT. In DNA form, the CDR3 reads TGTGCCAGCAGTGAGACTAGCCCCGGGGAGCTGTTTTTT. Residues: CASSETSPGELFF.

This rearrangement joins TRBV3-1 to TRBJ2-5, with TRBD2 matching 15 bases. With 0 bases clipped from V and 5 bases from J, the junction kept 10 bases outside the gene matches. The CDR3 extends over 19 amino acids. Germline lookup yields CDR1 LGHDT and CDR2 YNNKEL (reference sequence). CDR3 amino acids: CASSQDPGLAGGLRETQYF. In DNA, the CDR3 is TGTGCCAGCAGCCAAGATCCTGGACTAGCGGGGGGGCTCCGGGAGACCCAGTACTTC.

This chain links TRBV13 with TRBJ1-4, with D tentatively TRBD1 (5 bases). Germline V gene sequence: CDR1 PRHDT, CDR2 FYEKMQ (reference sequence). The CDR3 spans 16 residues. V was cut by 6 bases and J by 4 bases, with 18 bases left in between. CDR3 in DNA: TGTGCCAGCAGGCTAGCCGCAGGACACGTTAATGAAAAACTGTTTTTT. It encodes CASRLAAGHVNEKLFF.

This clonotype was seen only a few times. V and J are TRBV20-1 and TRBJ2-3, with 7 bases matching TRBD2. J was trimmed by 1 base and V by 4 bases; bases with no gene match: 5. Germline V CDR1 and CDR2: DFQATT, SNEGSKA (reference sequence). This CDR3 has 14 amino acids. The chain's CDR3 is CSAKERGRTDTQYF. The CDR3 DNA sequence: TGCAGTGCTAAGGAGCGGGGACGCACAGATACGCAGTATTTT.

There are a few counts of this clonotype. The CDR3 loop reads CSASRNDDEQFF. CDR3 nucleotides: TGCAGTGCCTCCCGAAACGACGATGAGCAGTTCTTC. The gene calls are TRBV20-1 and TRBJ2-1, with unresolved D. Germline CDR1 is DFQATT and CDR2 is SNEGSKA (reference sequence). The CDR3 consists of 12 residues. The ends were cut back, 6 bases at V and 8 bases at J, with 14 bases in the middle.

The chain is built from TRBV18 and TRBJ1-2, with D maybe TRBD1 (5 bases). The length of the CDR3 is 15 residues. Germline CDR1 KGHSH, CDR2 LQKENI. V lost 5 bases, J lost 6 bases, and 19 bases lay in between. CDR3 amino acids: CASSANGGEADGYTF. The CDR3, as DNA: TGTGCCAGCTCAGCTAACGGGGGGGAGGCGGATGGCTACACCTTC. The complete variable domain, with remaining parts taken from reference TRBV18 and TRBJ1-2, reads NAGVMQNPRHLVRRRGQEARLRCSPMKGHSHVYWYRQLPEEGLKFMVYLQKENIIDESGMPKERFSAEFPKEGPSILRIQQVVRGDSAAYFCASSANGGEADGYTFGSGTRLTVV.

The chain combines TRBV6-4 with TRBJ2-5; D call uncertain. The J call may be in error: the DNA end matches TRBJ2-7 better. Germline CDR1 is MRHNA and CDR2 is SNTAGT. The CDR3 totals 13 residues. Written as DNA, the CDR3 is TGTGCCAGCCGGAGTCCACCGCGCTACGAGCAGTACTTC. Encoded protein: CASRSPPRYEQYF.

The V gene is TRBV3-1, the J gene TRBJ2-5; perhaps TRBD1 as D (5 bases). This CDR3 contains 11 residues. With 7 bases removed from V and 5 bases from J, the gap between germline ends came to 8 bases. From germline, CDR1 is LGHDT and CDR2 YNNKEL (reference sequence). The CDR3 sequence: CASKSGETQYF. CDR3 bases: TGTGCCAGCAAATCAGGGGAGACCCAGTACTTC.

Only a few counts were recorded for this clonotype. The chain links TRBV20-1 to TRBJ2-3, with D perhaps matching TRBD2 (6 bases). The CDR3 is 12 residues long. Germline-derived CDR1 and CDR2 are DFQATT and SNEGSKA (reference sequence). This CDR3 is CRSSASTDTQYF. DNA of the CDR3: TGCAGATCTAGCGCTAGCACAGATACGCAGTATTTT.

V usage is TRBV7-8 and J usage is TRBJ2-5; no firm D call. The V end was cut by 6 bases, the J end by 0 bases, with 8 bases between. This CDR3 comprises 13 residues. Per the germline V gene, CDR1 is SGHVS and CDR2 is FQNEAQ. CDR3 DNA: TGTGCCAGCAGACCACAAGACCAAGAGACCCAGTACTTC. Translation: CASRPQDQETQYF.

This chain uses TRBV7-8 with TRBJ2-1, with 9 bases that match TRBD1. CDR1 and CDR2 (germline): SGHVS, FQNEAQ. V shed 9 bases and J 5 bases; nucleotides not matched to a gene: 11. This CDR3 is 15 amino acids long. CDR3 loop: CASRRVGQGNNEQFF. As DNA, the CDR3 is TGTGCCAGTCGCAGAGTGGGACAGGGCAACAATGAGCAGTTCTTC.

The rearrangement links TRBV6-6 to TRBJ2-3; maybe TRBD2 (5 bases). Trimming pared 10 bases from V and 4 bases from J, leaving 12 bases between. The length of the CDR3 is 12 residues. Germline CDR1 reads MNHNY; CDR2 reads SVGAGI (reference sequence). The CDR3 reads CATRGTADTQYF. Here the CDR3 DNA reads TGTGCCACCCGGGGAACCGCAGATACGCAGTATTTT.

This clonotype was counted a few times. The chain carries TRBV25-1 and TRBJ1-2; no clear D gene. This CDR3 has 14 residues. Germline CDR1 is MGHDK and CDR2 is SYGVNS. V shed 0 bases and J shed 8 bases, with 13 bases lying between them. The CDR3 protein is CASSEYGMVRGYTF. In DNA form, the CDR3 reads TGTGCCAGCAGTGAATATGGAATGGTGAGAGGCTACACCTTC.

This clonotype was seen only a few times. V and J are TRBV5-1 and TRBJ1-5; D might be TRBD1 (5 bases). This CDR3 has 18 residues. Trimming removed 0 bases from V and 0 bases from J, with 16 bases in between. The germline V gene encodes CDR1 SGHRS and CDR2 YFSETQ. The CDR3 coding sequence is TGCGCCAGCAGCTTGGGGCAGCCCGGGGACCTTAGCAATCAGCCCCAGCATTTT. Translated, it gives CASSLGQPGDLSNQPQHF.

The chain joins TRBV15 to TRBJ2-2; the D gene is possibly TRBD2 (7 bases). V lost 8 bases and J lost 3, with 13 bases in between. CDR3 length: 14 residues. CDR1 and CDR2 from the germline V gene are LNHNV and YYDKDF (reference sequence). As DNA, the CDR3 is TGTGCCACCGCGGGGGACACCGACACCGGGGAGCTGTTTTTT. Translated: CATAGDTDTGELFF.

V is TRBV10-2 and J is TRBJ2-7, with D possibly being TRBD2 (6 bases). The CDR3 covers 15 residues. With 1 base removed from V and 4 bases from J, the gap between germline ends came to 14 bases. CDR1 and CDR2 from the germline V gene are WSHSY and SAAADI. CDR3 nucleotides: TGCGCCAGCAGTGAGTGGAGGGGAACTCCTTACGAGCAGTACTTC. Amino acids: CASSEWRGTPYEQYF.

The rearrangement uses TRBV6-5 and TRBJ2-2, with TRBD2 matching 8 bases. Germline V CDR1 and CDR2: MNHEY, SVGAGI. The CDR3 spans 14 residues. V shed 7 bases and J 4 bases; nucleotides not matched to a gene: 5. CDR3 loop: CASTRGAATGELFF. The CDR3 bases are TGTGCCAGCACGCGGGGGGCCGCCACCGGGGAGCTGTTTTTT.

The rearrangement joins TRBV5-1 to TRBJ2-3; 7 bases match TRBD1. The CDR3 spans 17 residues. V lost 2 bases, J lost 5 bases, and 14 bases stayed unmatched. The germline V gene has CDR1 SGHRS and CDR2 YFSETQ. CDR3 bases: TGCGCCAGCAGCTTAGAACCCCAGACAGGGCGAGGAGATACGCAGTATTTT. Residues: CASSLEPQTGRGDTQYF.

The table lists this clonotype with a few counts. For the CDR3, the DNA is TGTGCCAGCAGTCTAGCGGGGGTCGGTGACAATGAGCAGTTCTTC. The encoded protein is CASSLAGVGDNEQFF. The chain combines TRBV27 with TRBJ2-1; TRBD2 aligns across 10 bases. The CDR3 has 15 residues. Trimming cost V 5 bases and J 5 bases; bases outside gene matches: 6. Germline assignment: CDR1 MNHEY and CDR2 SMNVEV (reference sequence).

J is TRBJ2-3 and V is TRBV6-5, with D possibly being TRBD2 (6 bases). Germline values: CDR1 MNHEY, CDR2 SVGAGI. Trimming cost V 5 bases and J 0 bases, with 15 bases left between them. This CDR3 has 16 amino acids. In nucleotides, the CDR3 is TGTGCCAGCAGTCCCAGGATCGGGGGAAGCACAGATACGCAGTATTTT. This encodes CASSPRIGGSTDTQYF.

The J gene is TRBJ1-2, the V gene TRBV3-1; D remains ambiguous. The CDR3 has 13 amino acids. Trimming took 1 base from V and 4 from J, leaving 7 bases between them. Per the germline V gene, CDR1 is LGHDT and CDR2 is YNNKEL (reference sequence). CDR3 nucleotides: TGTGCCAGCAGCCAAGGGTATATCTATGGCTACACCTTC. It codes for CASSQGYIYGYTF.

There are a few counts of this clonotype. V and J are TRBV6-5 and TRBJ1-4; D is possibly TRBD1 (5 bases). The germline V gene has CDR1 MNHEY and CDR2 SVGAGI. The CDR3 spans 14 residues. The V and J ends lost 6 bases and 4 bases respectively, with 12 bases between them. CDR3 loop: CASRTEQLNEKLFF. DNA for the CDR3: TGTGCCAGCAGGACAGAACAACTTAATGAAAAACTGTTTTTT.

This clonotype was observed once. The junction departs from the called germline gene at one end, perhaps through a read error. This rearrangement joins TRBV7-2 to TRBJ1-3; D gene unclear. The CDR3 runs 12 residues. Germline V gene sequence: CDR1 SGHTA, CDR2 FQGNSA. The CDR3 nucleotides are TGCGCCAGCAGCTTAGAGGCGGGAGCCATATATTTT. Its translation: CASSLEAGAIYF.